This T cell receptor beta chain derives from a study of blood T cell repertoires in COVID-19. For the study at large: Both acute and convalescent COVID-19 samples were obtained from the United States, Italy and Spain.

Produced via immunoSEQ multiplex PCR; TCRdb's table is partial and in-frame only. The data show approximately 260,000 clones, 86% seen once. Germline loops: CDR1 ENHRY, CDR2 SYGVKD. The CDR3 sequence is 13 residues long. V lost 8 bases to trimming and J lost 5 bases, with 14 bases between them. This clone was recorded only once. This TCR was sampled from a man younger than 30 with active or convalescent COVID-19. V gene TRBV10-3 combines with J gene TRBJ2-3; D ambiguous. The sequencing input was peripheral blood. Here the CDR3 DNA reads TGTGCCATCTGTTGTGGTAGCCGAGATACGCAGTATTTT. Amino acids: CAICCGSRDTQYF.